The source of this TCR beta chain is a study of blood T cell repertoires in COVID-19. Study-level background: Whether acute or convalescent, the COVID-19 samples came from the United States, Italy and Spain. The analysed material was cDNA or gDNA that came from T cells, B-cell-depleted T cells, or PBMCs.

Between the trimmed V and J ends, which lost 7 bases and 1 base, there was a span of 8 bases. This CDR3 has 13 residues. In germline, CDR1 is LNHDA, CDR2 SQIVND (reference sequence). Authors' processing steps: From reference gene primer amplification, estimates of nucleated cell counts were derived. Sequencing was performed with immunoSEQ multiplex PCR; in TCRdb, only in-frame clones are kept and a portion is missing. That table supplies the V and J calls and clone size; D and trimming were determined from the DNA. The sample lists about 55,000 clones; around 90% were seen once. This receptor was obtained from a human donor with active COVID-19. The donor label of this sample is uncertain. Specimen: peripheral blood. The chain employs TRBV19 and TRBJ1-5; D not certain. The CDR3 reads CASIPGSNQPQHF. CDR3 in DNA: TGTGCCAGTATTCCCGGGAGCAATCAGCCCCAGCATTTT.